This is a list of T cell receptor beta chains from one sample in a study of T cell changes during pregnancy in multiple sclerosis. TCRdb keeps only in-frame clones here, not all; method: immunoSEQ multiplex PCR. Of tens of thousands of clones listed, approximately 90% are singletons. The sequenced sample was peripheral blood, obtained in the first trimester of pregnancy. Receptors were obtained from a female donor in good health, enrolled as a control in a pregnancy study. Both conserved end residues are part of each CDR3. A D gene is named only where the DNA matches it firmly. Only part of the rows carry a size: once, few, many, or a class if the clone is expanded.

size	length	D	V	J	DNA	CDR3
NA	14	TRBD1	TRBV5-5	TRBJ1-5	TGTGCCAGCAGCTTGGGGACAGGGTTTCAGCCCCAGCATTTT	CASSLGTGFQPQHF
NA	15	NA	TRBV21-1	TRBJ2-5	TGTGCCAGCAGCAAAGTCAAGGGGGCAGGAGAGACCCAGTACTTC	CASSKVKGAGETQYF
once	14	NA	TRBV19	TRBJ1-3	TGTGCCAGTAGTACTTACAGGTCTGGAAACACCATATATTTT	CASSTYRSGNTIYF
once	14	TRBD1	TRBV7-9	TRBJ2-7	TGTGCCAGCAGCTTCCGGACAGGGAGCTACGAGCAGTACTTC	CASSFRTGSYEQYF
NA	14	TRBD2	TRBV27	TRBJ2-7	TGTGCCAGCAGTTTCGGCGGGAGGAGCGACGAGCAGTACTTC	CASSFGGRSDEQYF
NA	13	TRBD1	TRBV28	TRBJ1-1	TGTGCCAGCAGTTTACTCGGGACAGCAGAAGCTTTCTTT	CASSLLGTAEAFF
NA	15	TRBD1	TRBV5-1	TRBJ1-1	TGCGCCAGCAGCACGGACAGGGGGGGGAACACTGAAGCTTTCTTT	CASSTDRGGNTEAFF
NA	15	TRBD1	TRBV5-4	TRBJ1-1	TGTGCCAGCAGCCCTCAGACAGGGGGCTTCACTGAAGCTTTCTTT	CASSPQTGGFTEAFF
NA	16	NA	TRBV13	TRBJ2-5	TGTGCCAGCAGCTTTTTGCCCGGGACACCCGGAGAGACCCAGTACTTC	CASSFLPGTPGETQYF
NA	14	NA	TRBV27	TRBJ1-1	TGTGCCAGCAGTGCCCAGGCGAGGAACACTGAAGCTTTCTTT	CASSAQARNTEAFF
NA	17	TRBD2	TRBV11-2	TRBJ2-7	TGTGCCAGCAGCGCTAACCCCTCCCTTAGCGGGAGGAACGAGCAGTACTTC	CASSANPSLSGRNEQYF
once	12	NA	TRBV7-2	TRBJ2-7	TGTGCCAGCAGCCGACTATTCGGGGAGCAGTACTTC	CASSRLFGEQYF
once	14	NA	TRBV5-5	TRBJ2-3	TGTGCCAGCAGCTTGGTCAGGGTCACTGATACGCAGTATTTT	CASSLVRVTDTQYF
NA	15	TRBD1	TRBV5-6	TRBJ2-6	TGTGCCAGCAGCTACACAGGGGGTGGGGCCAACGTCCTGACTTTC	CASSYTGGGANVLTF
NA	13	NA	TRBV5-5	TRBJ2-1	TGTGCCAGCAGCCCCGCAGACTGGAGGGAGCAGTTCTTC	CASSPADWREQFF
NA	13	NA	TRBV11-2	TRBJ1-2	TGTGCCAGCGGAGTCGATACCCCAGGGGACTACACCTTC	CASGVDTPGDYTF
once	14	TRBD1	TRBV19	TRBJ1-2	TGTGCCAGTAGTATCTGGACAGGTCGAGCGGGCTACACCTTC	CASSIWTGRAGYTF
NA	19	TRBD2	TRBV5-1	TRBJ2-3	TGCGCCAGCAGCCCAAGCCGTTCGGATAGCGGGAAGGTTCGGGATACGCAGTATTTT	CASSPSRSDSGKVRDTQYF
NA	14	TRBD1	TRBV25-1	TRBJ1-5	TGTGCCAGCAGTGTAGGGGGCCGCAATCAGCCCCAGCATTTT	CASSVGGRNQPQHF
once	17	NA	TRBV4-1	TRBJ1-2	TGCGCCAGCAGCCCTGTAGTTGGACAGTTACGAGCGTCCGGCTACACCTTC	CASSPVVGQLRASGYTF
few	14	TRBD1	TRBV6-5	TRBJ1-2	TGTGCCAGCAGTCCCCCCGGACAGGGCGGTGGCTACACCTTC	CASSPPGQGGGYTF
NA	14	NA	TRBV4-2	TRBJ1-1	TGTGCCAGCAGCCAAGGGGGGGTAGCGGCTGAAGCTTTCTTT	CASSQGGVAAEAFF
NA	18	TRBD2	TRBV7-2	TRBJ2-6	TGTGCCAGCAGCTTAGATGCTAGCGGTAGCTCTGGGGCCAACGTCCTGACTTTC	CASSLDASGSSGANVLTF
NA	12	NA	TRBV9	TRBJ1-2	TGTGCCAGCAGCGTAGGGGCCGCGGGCTACACCTTC	CASSVGAAGYTF
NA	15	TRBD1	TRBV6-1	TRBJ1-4	TGTGCCAGCAGGGGACGGGGACAGGGGAATGAAAAACTGTTTTTT	CASRGRGQGNEKLFF
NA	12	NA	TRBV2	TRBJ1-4	TGTGCCAGCAGGATCAGGGTTTCGGAACTGTTTTTT	CASRIRVSELFF
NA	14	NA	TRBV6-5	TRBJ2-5	TGTGCCAGCAGCCCTCAGGGTCTTGGGGAGACCCAGTACTTC	CASSPQGLGETQYF
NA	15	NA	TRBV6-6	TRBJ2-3	TGTGCCAGCAGTTACCCCGTCGACCAGGTGGATACGCAGTATTTT	CASSYPVDQVDTQYF
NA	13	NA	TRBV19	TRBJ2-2	TGTGCCAGTAGTTCCGGGAACACCGGGGAGCTGTTTTTT	CASSSGNTGELFF
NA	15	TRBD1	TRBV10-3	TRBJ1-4	TGTGCCATCAGTGAGTCCCGAACAGGGGACGAAAAACTGTTTTTT	CAISESRTGDEKLFF
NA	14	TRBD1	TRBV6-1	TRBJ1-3	TGTGCCAGCAGTGACCCGACAGGGGGAAACACCATATATTTT	CASSDPTGGNTIYF
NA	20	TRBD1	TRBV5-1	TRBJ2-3	TGCGCCAGCAGCTTCGGGTCCACAGGGGCCGGGGTAACTAGCACAGATACGCAGTATTTT	CASSFGSTGAGVTSTDTQYF
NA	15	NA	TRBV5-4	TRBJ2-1	TGTGCCAGCAGCTTGGGGCCGGGAACGGAAGGTGAGCAGTTCTTC	CASSLGPGTEGEQFF
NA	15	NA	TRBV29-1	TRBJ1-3	TGCAGCGTTGTGTGGACTCCTGGCTCTGGAAACACCATATATTTT	CSVVWTPGSGNTIYF
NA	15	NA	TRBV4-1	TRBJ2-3	TGCGCCAGCAGCCAAGATGGAGGGAGCACAGATACGCAGTATTTT	CASSQDGGSTDTQYF
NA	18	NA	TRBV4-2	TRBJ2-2	TGTGCCAGCAGCCAAGAGGGGGAGGCAGCCGCGAACACCGGGGAGCTGTTTTTT	CASSQEGEAAANTGELFF
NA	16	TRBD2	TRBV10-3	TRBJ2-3	TGTGCCATCAGCCCCTCCGGGACTACCCGCACAGATACGCAGTATTTT	CAISPSGTTRTDTQYF
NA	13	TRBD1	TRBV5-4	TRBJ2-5	TGTGCCAGCAGCAAGGGACAGGGTGAGACCCAGTACTTC	CASSKGQGETQYF
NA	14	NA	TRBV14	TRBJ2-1	TGTGCCAGCAGCCACGGGACATCCAACAATGAGCAGTTCTTC	CASSHGTSNNEQFF
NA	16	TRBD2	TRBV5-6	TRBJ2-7	TGTGCCAGCAGCTGGGGACCGGGAGGAGCGTCCTACGAGCAGTACTTC	CASSWGPGGASYEQYF
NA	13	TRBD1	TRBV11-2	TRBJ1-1	TGTGCCAGCAGCTTCCGACAGGGCATAGAAGCTTTCTTT	CASSFRQGIEAFF
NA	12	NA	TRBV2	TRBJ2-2	TGTGCCAGCACGATTAGTACCGGGGAGCTGTTTTTT	CASTISTGELFF
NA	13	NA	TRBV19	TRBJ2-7	TGTGCCAGTAGTATAAGTAGCTCCTACGAGCAGTACTTC	CASSISSSYEQYF
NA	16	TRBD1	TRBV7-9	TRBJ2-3	TGTGCCAGCAGCCCCCGGACAGGAACTAGCACAGATACGCAGTATTTT	CASSPRTGTSTDTQYF
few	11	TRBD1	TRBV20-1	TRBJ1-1	TGCAGTGCTTTGGGACAGGCCGAAGCTTTCTTT	CSALGQAEAFF
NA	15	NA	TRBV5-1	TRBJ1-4	TGCGCCAGCAGCCTGGCTGGGGCTTTAAACGAAAAACTGTTTTTT	CASSLAGALNEKLFF
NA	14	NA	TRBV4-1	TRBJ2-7	TGCGCCAGCAGCCAAGATGAAGGGGGTTACGAGCAGTACTTC	CASSQDEGGYEQYF
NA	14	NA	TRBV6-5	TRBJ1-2	TGTGCCAGCAGTTACGTGGCAGGGCAAACGGGCTACACCTTC	CASSYVAGQTGYTF
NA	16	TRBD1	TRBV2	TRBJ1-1	TGTGCCAGCAGTAGAGGACAGGGGGACATGAACACTGAAGCTTTCTTT	CASSRGQGDMNTEAFF
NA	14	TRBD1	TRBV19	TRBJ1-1	TGTGCCAGTAGCCCGACAGGGACCGGGGCTGAAGCTTTCTTT	CASSPTGTGAEAFF
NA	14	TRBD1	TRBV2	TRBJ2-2	TGTGCCAGCAGTGGACAGGGGCTGAGCGGGGAGCTGTTTTTT	CASSGQGLSGELFF
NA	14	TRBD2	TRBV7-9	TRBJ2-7	TGTGCCAGCAGCCTTAGCGGGGGGCCCTACGAGCAGTACTTC	CASSLSGGPYEQYF
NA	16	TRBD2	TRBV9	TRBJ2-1	TGTGCCAGCAGCGTCGGACTAGCGGGAGGGCACAATGAGCAGTTCTTC	CASSVGLAGGHNEQFF
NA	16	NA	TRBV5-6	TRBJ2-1	TGTGCCAGCAGCTCCCTCGGCCAGGGGGGCTACAATGAGCAGTTCTTC	CASSSLGQGGYNEQFF
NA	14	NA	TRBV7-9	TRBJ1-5	TGTGCCAGCAGCTTAGGGGGCTACAATCAGCCCCAGCATTTT	CASSLGGYNQPQHF